The entry below describes one TCR beta chain. The antigen this receptor binds is unknown. No much larger clonotype is one base removed from it; base qualities were not supplied. This sample is drawn from a study of cytomegalovirus exposure and HLA in healthy donors listed by TCRdb under 2017. At the level of the whole study: According to an earlier analysis of 550 to 750 of the donors, 150 million to 200 million T cells yielded some 110 million unique TCR beta sequences and about 300 Gb of sequence data. An early release that covered some 630 HLA-typed donors contained about 300 gigabases of sequencing data and 70 million to 100 million unique TCR sequences. The genetic ancestry cluster associated with self-reported Caucasian donors included around four fifths of the roughly 400 genotyped donors. The aim of the study was to test whether cataloging public T cell receptors could identify signatures of past pathogen exposure. The T cell repertoires of 670 or so subjects were profiled by immunosequencing and related to cytomegalovirus serostatus. In addition to the first cohort of approximately 650 subjects, a separate validation cohort of about 120 different subjects was used. High-throughput TCR immunosequencing, statistical association of individual TCRs with disease status, and machine learning were combined to predict cytomegalovirus infection status. A later analysis re-examined previously published TCR beta repertoires from 600 to 700 donors and added high-resolution HLA genotyping to investigate patterns of TCR occurrence. Rather than drawing on any new phenotypic data, the later analysis identified candidate immune exposures from TCR beta sequences and the way those sequences occurred across donors. In an earlier analysis of around 540 of the donors, high-throughput TCR beta sequencing was used to judge whether each TCR beta V gene segment behaved as functional or pseudogenic. Donor age, sex, ethnicity and CMV serostatus were collected together with the repertoire data. A later genetic analysis used genome-wide SNP genotypes for about 60% of the 666 donors, treating that subset as a discovery cohort. Every discovery cohort repertoire had been produced on one sequencing platform. Class I and class II HLA loci were covered by the typing at four-digit resolution. Typing coverage varied by locus: roughly 629-640 donors for A, B, C, DRB1 and DQB1; roughly 560 for DQA1; over 600 for DPA1; about 450 for DPB1. A few DR-DQ haplotypes were handled as single units for association and clustering because linkage in the cohort was strong. Among some 410 genotyped donors of the cohort, an average of approximately 200,000 unique TCR beta nucleotide sequences was sequenced per donor, of which about 19% were non-productive.

Receptors were amplified or captured by the immunoSEQ multiplex PCR assay. A mixture of 60 forward primers for TCR Vbeta segments and 13 reverse primers for TCR Jbeta segments was used in the multiplex PCR. Amplification of the CDR3 region of rearranged TCR beta genes was performed with a multiplex PCR assay on genomic DNA. The Illumina HiSeq System was used to sequence the amplified TCR beta libraries as 87-base-pair reads. The study's processing was this. A later analysis counted approximately 76 million unique TCR beta chains across the 640 or so repertoires, and 10 million to 12 million of these chains were shared by at least two donors. Raw reads were error-corrected and collapsed into unique sequences with a nearest-neighbor algorithm that merged closely related sequences to remove PCR and sequencing errors. To assign V, D and J gene segments, CDR3 sequences were aligned to IMGT reference sequences. For a sequence to be retained, a match of at least six nucleotides to both a V gene segment and a J gene segment was required. Rearrangements were classified as productive when the CDR3 lacked stop codons and remained in frame with V and J, and all other rearrangements were classified as non-productive. Following IMGT convention, CDR3 was defined as the stretch from the second conserved V-encoded cysteine to the conserved J-encoded phenylalanine. In an earlier analysis of around 600 of the donors, sequences lacking an unambiguous match to a single V gene segment were excluded. In an earlier analysis of almost 600 of the donors, a V segment was called functional when productive rearrangements were above 56.7%, and segregating when the standard deviation between donors exceeded 5%. To diagnose cytomegalovirus status from the catalog of TCR beta chain sequences, a statistical classification framework was built. A later analysis assigned V and J genes by comparing TCR nucleotide sequences with IMGT/GENE-DB human TR gene sequences. Using the TCRdist pipeline, a later analysis assigned CDR3 sequences along with most-parsimonious VDJ recombination scenarios. In a later analysis, each TCR beta chain was defined by its CDR3 amino acid sequence together with its V-gene family, and reads lacking a unique V-gene family were excluded. As a way to deal with suspected cross-contamination and a sequencing artifact, a later analysis dropped under 600 nucleotide sequences that were highly shared and had low generation probability. In a later analysis, a clonal expansion index was calculated for each public chain from normalized within-repertoire ranks of inferred template counts. A later analysis computed generation probabilities with a VDJ recombination model fitted to out-of-frame rearrangements, and checked the results against IGoR. A later analysis scored TCR-TCR, TCR-HLA and TCR-CMV co-occurrence with hypergeometric tests, applying a repertoire-size bias correction to TCR pairs. A later analysis estimated false discovery rates by permuting HLA or CMV assignments 20 times. In a later analysis, co-occurring TCRs were grouped using DBSCAN, and TCRdist sequence similarity was added for clustering within HLA-allele-positive subsets. For co-occurrence clustering, repertoires with fewer than 30,000 or more than 120,000 public chains were excluded, along with about five repertoires with anomalous nucleotide sharing. TCRdb mirrors the immuneACCESS table, restricted to in-frame sequences. Some clones are absent from its copies; in checked studies, under half trace to an unresolved V gene, and the reason for the others is unknown. V and J calls and clone size follow that table, whereas D and trimming were derived from the DNA. This sample has fewer than 200,000 clones in its table, and roughly 80% of those were observed once. Around 0.96% of the sample lies in the top ten.

CDR1 and CDR2 are drawn from the germline V gene: SGHDT, YYEEEE. The CDR3 contains 15 residues, cysteine and phenylalanine counted. Only the CDR3 DNA stays, 45 bases, in frame from base 1. V drops 4 bases and J drops 0 bases, leaving 11 bases in between. The cohort was made up of roughly 670 healthy bone marrow donors. At the time of sampling, every cohort member was nominally healthy, though immune exposures that went unrecorded were likely present. The donor was CMV seronegative and was included in the group of 352 seronegative cohort members. A peripheral blood sample was provided by each donor, and peripheral blood mononuclear cells were used for TCR beta sequencing. The Qiagen DNeasy Blood Extraction Kit was used to extract genomic DNA from the blood cell samples. Overall results and qualifications from the work: In a later genetic analysis, fewer N-insertions in productive TCRs were reported among donors in an Asian-associated ancestry cluster than the roughly 710-donor mean. In an earlier analysis of 587 of the donors, most TCR beta V segments were observed in productive rearrangements about 87% or about 30% of the time, broadly matching IMGT annotations. It was suggested by the authors that the approach could potentially be generalized to other disease states and immunological phenotypes. In a later analysis, HLA-associated TCR beta chains showed more clonal expansion and lower generation probabilities than non-associated chains that were equally common. In a later analysis, several top co-occurrence clusters were reported to appear linked to parvovirus B19, influenza, CMV and Epstein-Barr virus. While some public TCRs were present in many individuals, most TCR sequences turned up only very rarely across donors. In a later analysis, some 17,000 TCR beta sequences were associated with specific HLA alleles at a false discovery rate of 0.05. According to a later analysis, TCR association rates differed among HLA loci, with DRB1 alleles showing the most associated TCRs and HLA-C alleles showing the fewest. A total of roughly 160 TCR beta chains were listed by the study as associated with cytomegalovirus. The cohort was sequenced for TCR beta chains only, and without alpha or paired-chain data the features that could be detected were limited. Because counts were too low, about 15 rarely observed V segments, including chromosome 9 orphons, were left out of the earlier analysis of a few hundred of the donors. When HLA alleles, especially DR and DQ, strongly co-occurred, attributing TCR associations to individual alleles was difficult. Cytomegalovirus status was reported to be diagnosed by the classifier with high specificity and sensitivity in both the original and validation cohorts. Immune exposure information for the cohort was limited to CMV serostatus. An association between a missense DCLRE1C variant and V-gene and J-gene trimming of TCR beta chains was found in a later genetic analysis and replicated in an independent cohort. Sequencing depth was assumed to be roughly uniform across donors in the presence/absence analyses, though that assumption may not hold. Three of the identified cytomegalovirus-associated TCR beta chains were confirmed in vitro to be specific for cytomegalovirus antigens. HLA typing was unavailable for some donors at each locus, so association tests used only the typed subset. Some IMGT-functional V segments, including TRBV6-2 and TRBV6-3, could not be told apart with the 87-base-pair reads, so those segments were excluded. In a later analysis, most CMV-associated TCR beta chains were found to appear HLA-restricted, with HLA associations seemingly driven largely by CMV exposure. Linkage disequilibrium might explain the correlated functional status among segregating V segments, but an unknown experimental factor could not be excluded. A group of highly shared sequence variants was considered likely to be a technical artifact of the sequencing pipeline. A further reported finding was that TCR beta sequences accurately predicted the HLA-A and HLA-B alleles for most subjects in the first cohort.

The TCR originated in a man under 40 in good health and CMV-seronegative. The chain is made from TRBV5-6 and TRBJ1-3, with no D gene named confidently. The sequenced sample was PBMCs. At the DNA level, the sequence is TGTGCCAGCAGCCCGACTTACTCCTCTGGAAACACCATATATTTT. This codes for CASSPTYSSGNTIYF.